This T cell receptor beta chain was recovered during a study of blood T cell repertoires in COVID-19. Assay: immunoSEQ multiplex PCR; the TCRdb copy retains only in-frame clones and omits some. The profile covers about 260,000 clones, with around 80% appearing a single time and approximately 4% taken by the ten largest. This clone was counted once. The CDR3 covers 18 residues. The sequenced material came from PBMCs or T cells enriched from blood (not recorded which). The chain joins TRBV21-1 to TRBJ2-7; the D call in the table, TRBD1, was not verified against the DNA. TRBV21-1 is listed as a pseudogene. The source is a man in his thirties or forties with acute COVID-19. The CDR3 DNA sequence: TGTGCCAGCAGCAAAGGCGAGATACAGGGCCCGATATCCTACGAGCAGTACGTC. This translates into CASSKGEIQGPISYEQYV.